The 18 T cell receptor beta chains below all came from one sample that was sequenced in a study of vaccination effects on CD4 cells after COVID-19. The assay was immunoSEQ multiplex PCR, and TCRdb's table has in-frame clones only and misses some. The sample holds 35,000 to 45,000 clones; around 80% are singletons and the top ten take 3% to 4%. Their specific antigens are unknown. Culture lasted over 9 days before CD4+ T cell isolation. SARS-CoV-2 infected the person between March and December 2020, as confirmed by PCR. Participants completed two doses of the BNT162b2 or mRNA-1273 vaccine. The sample was CD4+ T cells from PBMCs cultured without peptide, taken after COVID-19 vaccination. These receptors all come from a human donor who had a prior SARS-CoV-2 infection.

This chain joins TRBV2 and TRBJ1-1; tentatively, D is TRBD1 (6 bases). V was trimmed by 5 bases and J by 6 bases, leaving 13 bases between them. Germline CDR1 reads SNHLY; CDR2 reads FYNNEI. The CDR3 is 13 residues long. The CDR3 sequence is CASSLQGLPEAFF. CDR3 nucleotide sequence: TGTGCCAGCAGTCTACAGGGTTTGCCTGAAGCTTTCTTT.

V is TRBV5-1 and J is TRBJ1-1; D unclear. The CDR3 length is 12 residues. Germline CDR1 reads SGHRS; CDR2 reads YFSETQ. Trimming took off 1 base at V and 8 bases at J, with 9 bases between the two ends. The CDR3 is CASSLFGAEAFF. The DNA for the CDR3 is TGCGCCAGCAGCTTGTTCGGAGCGGAAGCTTTCTTT.

With regard to this clone: A read error may account for a junction end that differs from germline. The CDR3 coding sequence is TGTGCTAGCAGCTTAGCGGGACAGGGAGTTCAGCCCCAGCATTTT. Its protein is CASSLAGQGVQPQHF. The chain couples TRBV7-7 to TRBJ1-5; TRBD1 aligns across 9 bases. The CDR3 extends over 15 amino acids. Germline V gene lookup returns CDR1 SSHAT and CDR2 FNYEAQ (reference sequence).

CDR3 region: CASSPGTEGTQYF. The DNA for the CDR3 is TGTGCCAGCAGCCCTGGGACTGAGGGTACGCAGTATTTT. The rearrangement joins TRBV7-8 to TRBJ2-3; possible D gene TRBD2, 6 bases. The CDR3 runs to 13 residues. CDR1 and CDR2 from the germline V gene are SGHVS and FQNEAQ. Trimming removed 5 bases from V and 8 bases from J, with 14 bases in between.

A single count supports this clone. The rearrangement joins TRBV5-4 to TRBJ1-2, with a tentative D call TRBD1 (6 bases). The V end lost 0 bases, the J end lost 5 bases, and 17 bases lay between the germline ends. CDR1 and CDR2 (germline): SGHNT, YYREEE (reference sequence). The CDR3 runs 16 residues. Here the CDR3 DNA reads TGTGCCAGCAGCTTGGCCCGGGGGGCGACTGAGTATGGCTACACCTTC. Amino acids: CASSLARGATEYGYTF.

The gene calls are TRBV2 and TRBJ2-1; 8 bases agree with TRBD2. With 7 bases clipped from V and 3 bases from J, the junction kept 5 bases outside the gene matches. The CDR3 contains 14 residues. Germline-derived CDR1 and CDR2 are SNHLY and FYNNEI. In DNA, the CDR3 is TGTGCCAGCAATCGGGGGGGTAGCTACAATGAGCAGTTCTTC. Encoded protein: CASNRGGSYNEQFF.

This clone was counted only a few times. The chain uses TRBV15 and TRBJ1-1, with TRBD1 identical over 8 bases. The CDR3 has 14 amino acids. Germline CDR1 is LNHNV and CDR2 is YYDKDF (reference sequence). Losses at the gene ends were 6 bases for V and 1 base for J; bases not matched to a gene: 4. The chain's CDR3 is CATSYTGGNTEAFF. The CDR3 DNA is TGTGCCACCAGTTATACAGGGGGGAACACTGAAGCTTTCTTT.

V gene TRBV19 combines with J gene TRBJ2-1; D uncertain. V was cut by 4 bases and J by 6 bases, with 10 bases left in between. Germline V gives CDR1 LNHDA, CDR2 SQIVND (reference sequence). This CDR3 spans 13 amino acids. CDR3 bases: TGTGCCAGTAGTACGTTGGTTGGCAATGAGCAGTTCTTC. Protein sequence: CASSTLVGNEQFF.

V usage is TRBV2 and J usage is TRBJ2-2; 10 bases line up with TRBD2. Unmatched junction bases numbered 15, after V lost 2 bases and J lost 6 bases. The CDR3 has 19 amino acids. Germline CDR1 SNHLY, CDR2 FYNNEI. Here the CDR3 reads CASSERGQERGGKAGELFF. CDR3 nucleotide sequence: TGTGCCAGCAGTGAACGGGGTCAGGAGCGGGGGGGCAAGGCCGGGGAGCTGTTTTTT.

The genes are TRBV7-6 and TRBJ2-3; the match to TRBD2 covers 10 bases. V lost 1 base and J lost 9; bases outside the gene matches: 10. The CDR3 length is 16 residues. Germline assignment: CDR1 SGHVS and CDR2 FNYEAQ. DNA for the CDR3: TGTGCCAGCAGCTTAGAAAGCGGGAGGGCCTCCGGCACGCAGTATTTT. Translation: CASSLESGRASGTQYF.

The chain employs TRBV14 and TRBJ2-7; a weak D match, TRBD2 (6 bases). CDR3 length: 16 residues. V was clipped by 1 base and J by 2 bases, with 15 bases between them. Germline-derived CDR1 and CDR2 are SGHDN and FVKESK. Here the CDR3 reads CASSQGGSGAPYEQYF. The DNA of the CDR3 is TGTGCCAGCAGCCAAGGGGGTAGCGGCGCCCCCTACGAGCAGTACTTC.

The V call is TRBV16, the J call TRBJ2-7, with 7 bases matching TRBD1. CDR3 length equals 15 residues. The V segment lost 4 bases and the J segment 0 bases; nucleotides outside the gene matches: 6. Germline V gene lookup returns CDR1 KGHSY and CDR2 FQNENV. The CDR3 DNA reads as TGTGCCAGCAGCCCTGACAGGGCAAACTCCTACGAGCAGTACTTC. Protein product: CASSPDRANSYEQYF.

The V and J genes are TRBV6-5 and TRBJ1-6; possibly TRBD1 for D (5 bases). The CDR3 spans 15 residues. Trimming stripped 7 bases from V and 7 bases from J, with 17 bases between. In germline, CDR1 is MNHEY, CDR2 SVGAGI. The CDR3 protein is CASTQSRQQNSPLHF. The CDR3 DNA reads TGTGCCAGCACCCAATCCCGACAGCAAAATTCACCCCTCCACTTT.

This chain joins TRBV9 and TRBJ2-3; a weak D match, TRBD1 (6 bases). This CDR3 is 16 amino acids long. Germline V gives CDR1 SGDLS, CDR2 YYNGEE. The germline V and J ends were trimmed by 2 bases and 0 bases, with 13 bases remaining between them. CDR3 sequence: CASSVRQEASTDTQYF. DNA of the CDR3: TGTGCCAGCAGCGTTAGACAGGAGGCTAGCACAGATACGCAGTATTTT. Supplemented by reference TRBV9 and TRBJ2-3, the full variable domain reads DSGVTQTPKHLITATGQRVTLRCSPRSGDLSVYWYQQSLDQGLQFLIQYYNGEERAKGNILERFSAQQFPDLHSELNLSSLELGDSALYFCASSVRQEASTDTQYFGPGTRLTVL.

The chain uses TRBV9 and TRBJ2-1; 9 bases align to TRBD2. The germline V gene has CDR1 SGDLS and CDR2 YYNGEE. V was clipped by 0 bases and J by 0 bases; unmatched bases: 16. This CDR3 is built from 21 residues. CDR3 in amino acids: CASSVAAGGINYRSSYNEQFF. In DNA form, the CDR3 reads TGTGCCAGCAGCGTAGCGGCGGGAGGGATAAACTACAGAAGCTCCTACAATGAGCAGTTCTTC.

The chain uses TRBV4-1 and TRBJ1-4; D is unclear. CDR3 length equals 13 residues. Germline CDR1 is MGHRA and CDR2 is YSYEKL. V was trimmed by 1 base and J by 3 bases, leaving 3 bases between them. In nucleotides, the CDR3 is TGCGCCAGCAGCCAAGTTCCTAATGAAAAACTGTTTTTT. The encoded protein is CASSQVPNEKLFF.

The J gene is TRBJ1-1, the V gene TRBV2; no clear D. V was cut by 1 base and J by 1 base, with 10 bases left in between. Germline V gives CDR1 SNHLY, CDR2 FYNNEI. This CDR3 spans 15 amino acids. CDR3 in amino acids: CASSEDRVGNTEAFF. CDR3 DNA sequence: TGTGCCAGCAGTGAAGATAGGGTTGGGAACACTGAAGCTTTCTTT.

This clone was detected once. The chain recombines TRBV5-1 with TRBJ1-1; 11 bases line up with TRBD1. This CDR3 has 15 amino acids. The germline CDR1 and CDR2 sequences are SGHRS and YFSETQ. The V and J ends lost 5 bases and 6 bases, in that order; junction bases with no gene match: 9. CDR3: CASSTEGQGASEAFF. Written as DNA, the CDR3 is TGCGCCAGCAGTACGGAAGGACAGGGGGCATCTGAAGCTTTCTTT.